These 6 T cell receptor beta chains share one sample of origin, sequenced in a study of STAT3 mutations in large granular lymphocyte leukemia. Study findings and constraints: In T-cell large granular lymphocyte leukemia, about half of patients showed multiple immunodominant subclonotypes.

Generated by immunoSEQ multiplex PCR, the TCRdb table keeps only in-frame clones and is missing some. The table shows 20,000 or so clones, with 80% to 95% occurring only once. No antigen has been identified for these receptors. The sequenced sample consisted of peripheral blood mononuclear cells. These receptors came from a man in his 60s with T-cell large granular lymphocyte leukemia. Some clones in this sample may be carry-over from other donors' samples.

The chain combines TRBV5-6 with TRBJ2-5; weak D call: TRBD2 (5 bases). V gave up 2 bases and J gave up 5 bases, with 19 bases separating them. Germline V gives CDR1 SGHDT, CDR2 YYEEEE. This CDR3 is 16 amino acids long. CDR3 sequence: CASSLVGRTGVETQYF. In nucleotides, the CDR3 is TGTGCCAGCAGCTTAGTCGGCCGGACCGGGGTTGAGACCCAGTACTTC.

This chain uses TRBV10-3 with TRBJ1-1; no clear D. Trimming pared 1 base from V and 6 bases from J, leaving 9 bases between. Germline CDR1 is ENHRY and CDR2 is SYGVKD. This CDR3 comprises 13 residues. The CDR3 reads CAISEWADSEAFF. In DNA form, the CDR3 reads TGTGCCATCAGTGAGTGGGCAGACTCTGAAGCTTTCTTT.

This clone appeared a few times. The chain is built from TRBV5-1 and TRBJ1-2; 7 nucleotides agree with TRBD1. Unmatched junction bases numbered 7, after V lost 4 bases and J lost 4 bases. Germline V lookup: CDR1 SGHRS, CDR2 YFSETQ. This CDR3 is built from 14 residues. The CDR3 region is CASSAPDRVYGYTF. CDR3 sequence (DNA): TGCGCCAGCAGCGCCCCTGACAGGGTCTATGGCTACACCTTC. The full variable domain, in which reference TRBV5-1 and TRBJ1-2 provide the parts outside the CDR3, is KAGVTQTPRYLIKTRGQQVTLSCSPISGHRSVSWYQQTPGQGLQFLFEYFSETQRNKGNFPGRFSGRQFSNSRSEMNVSTLELGDSALYLCASSAPDRVYGYTFGSGTRLTVV.

V usage is TRBV27 and J usage is TRBJ2-2; TRBD1 aligns across 10 bases. V lost 3 bases to trimming and J lost 5 bases; unmatched junction nucleotides: 6. The CDR3 sequence is 16 residues long. From germline, CDR1 is MNHEY and CDR2 SMNVEV (reference sequence). The CDR3 DNA is TGTGCCAGCAGTTTCCTAGGACAGGGGGGGACCGGGGAGCTGTTTTTT. Its translation: CASSFLGQGGTGELFF.

This chain links TRBV5-1 with TRBJ2-2; 7 bases align to TRBD2. The J segment lost 4 bases and the V segment lost 0 bases, leaving 3 bases of the junction unmatched. CDR1 is SGHRS, CDR2 YFSETQ, per germline. The CDR3 covers 15 residues. For the CDR3, the DNA is TGCGCCAGCAGCTTGGAGATAGCGGGCACCGGGGAGCTGTTTTTT. Translation: CASSLEIAGTGELFF.

J is TRBJ1-5 and V is TRBV7-8; D is unresolved. V was pared by 5 bases and J by 3 bases, with 11 bases between. The CDR3 has 14 amino acids. Germline CDR1 SGHVS, CDR2 FQNEAQ. CDR3 nucleotides: TGTGCCAGCAGCCTATACGGGGACAATCAGCCCCAGCATTTT. It translates to CASSLYGDNQPQHF.